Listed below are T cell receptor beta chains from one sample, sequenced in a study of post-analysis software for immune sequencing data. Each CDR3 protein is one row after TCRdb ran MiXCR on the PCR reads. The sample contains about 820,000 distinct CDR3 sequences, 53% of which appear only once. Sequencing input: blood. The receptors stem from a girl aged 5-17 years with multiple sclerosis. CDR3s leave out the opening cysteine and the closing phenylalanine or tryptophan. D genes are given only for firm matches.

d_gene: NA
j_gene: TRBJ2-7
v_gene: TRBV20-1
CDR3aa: SASDSSLPYEQY

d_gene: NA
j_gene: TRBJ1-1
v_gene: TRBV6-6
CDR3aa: ASSYGRTLNTEAF

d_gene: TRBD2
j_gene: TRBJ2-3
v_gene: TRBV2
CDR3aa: ASSEFEAGGTDTQY

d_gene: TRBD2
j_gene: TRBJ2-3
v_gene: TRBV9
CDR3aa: ASSVTSGGMIVTDTQY

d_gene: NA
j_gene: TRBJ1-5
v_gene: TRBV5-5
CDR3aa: ASSLDRGRQPQH

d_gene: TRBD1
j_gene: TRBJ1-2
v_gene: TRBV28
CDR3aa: ASSLPRQGAVYGYT

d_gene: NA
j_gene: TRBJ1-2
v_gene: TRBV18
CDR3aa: ASSRGQDGGYT

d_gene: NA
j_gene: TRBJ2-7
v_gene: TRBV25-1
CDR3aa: ASSPPVGSSYEQY

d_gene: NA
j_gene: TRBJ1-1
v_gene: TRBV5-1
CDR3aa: ASSPQVWNTEAF

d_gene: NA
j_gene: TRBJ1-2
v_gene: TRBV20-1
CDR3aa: SADIIYGYT

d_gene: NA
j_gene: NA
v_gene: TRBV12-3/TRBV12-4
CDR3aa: ASSLFRDSGYEQY

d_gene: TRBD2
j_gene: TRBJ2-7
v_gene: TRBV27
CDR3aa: ASSSPSGASGNPYEQY

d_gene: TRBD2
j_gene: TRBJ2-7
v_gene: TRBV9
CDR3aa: ASSAAGVEQY

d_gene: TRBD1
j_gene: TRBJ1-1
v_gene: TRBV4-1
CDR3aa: ASSQPPGQGSTEAF

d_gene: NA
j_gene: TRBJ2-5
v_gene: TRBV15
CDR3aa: ATSTTRGALEQY

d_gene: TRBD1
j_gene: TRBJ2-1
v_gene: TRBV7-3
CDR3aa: ASSSTGARYNEQF

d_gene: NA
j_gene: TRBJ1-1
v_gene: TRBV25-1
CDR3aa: ASFQIGPGAF

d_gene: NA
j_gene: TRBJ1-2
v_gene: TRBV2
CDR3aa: ASSDPSYGYT

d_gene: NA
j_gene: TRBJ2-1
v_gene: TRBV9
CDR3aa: ASSVEQTSYNEQF

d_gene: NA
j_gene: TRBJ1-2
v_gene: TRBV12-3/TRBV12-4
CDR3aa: ASSLPGTSYGYT

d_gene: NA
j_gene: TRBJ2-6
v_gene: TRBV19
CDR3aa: ASRYPAGANVLT

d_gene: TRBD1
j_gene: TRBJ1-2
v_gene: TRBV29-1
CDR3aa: SSRQGAYGYT

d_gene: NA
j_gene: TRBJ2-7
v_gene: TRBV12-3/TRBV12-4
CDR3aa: ASSLDSPPYEQY

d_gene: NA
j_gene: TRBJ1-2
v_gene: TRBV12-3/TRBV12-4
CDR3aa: ASSLQPPNYGYT

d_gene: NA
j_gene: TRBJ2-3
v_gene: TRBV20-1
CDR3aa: SALFWGASTDTQY

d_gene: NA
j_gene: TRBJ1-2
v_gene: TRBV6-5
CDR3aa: ASSREGGSNYGCT

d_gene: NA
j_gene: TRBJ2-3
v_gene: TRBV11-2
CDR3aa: ASSPSGIGTDTQY

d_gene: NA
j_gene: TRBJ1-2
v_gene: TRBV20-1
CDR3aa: SASGGHYGYT

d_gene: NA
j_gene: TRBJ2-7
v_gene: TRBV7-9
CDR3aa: AGGGGLGQY

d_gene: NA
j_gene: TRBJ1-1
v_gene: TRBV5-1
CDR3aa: ASSGDPRDAF

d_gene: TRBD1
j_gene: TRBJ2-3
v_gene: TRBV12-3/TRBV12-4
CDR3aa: ASRGGQGRGTQY

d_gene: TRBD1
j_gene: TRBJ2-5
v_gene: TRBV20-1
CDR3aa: SARSDRGPQETQY

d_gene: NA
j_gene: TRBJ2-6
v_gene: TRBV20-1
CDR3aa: SAPPGGANVLT

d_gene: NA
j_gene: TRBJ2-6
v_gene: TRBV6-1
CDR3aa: ASSLRALGANVLT

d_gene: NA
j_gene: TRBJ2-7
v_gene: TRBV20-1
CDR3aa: SARGLTGRLYEQY

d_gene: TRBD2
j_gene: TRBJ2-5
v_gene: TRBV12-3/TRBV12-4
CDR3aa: ASSLARGILAGAQETQY

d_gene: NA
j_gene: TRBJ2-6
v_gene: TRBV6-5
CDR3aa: ASSYRSGANVLT

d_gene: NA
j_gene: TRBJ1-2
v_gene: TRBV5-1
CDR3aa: ASSSDGSTYGYT

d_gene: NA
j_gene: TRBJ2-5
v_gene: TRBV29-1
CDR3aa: SVAGTRPRDSVGTQY

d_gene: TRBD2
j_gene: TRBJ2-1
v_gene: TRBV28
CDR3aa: ASHRLAGGDIYNEQF

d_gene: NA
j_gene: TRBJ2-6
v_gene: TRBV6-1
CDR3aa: ASGTFSGANVLT

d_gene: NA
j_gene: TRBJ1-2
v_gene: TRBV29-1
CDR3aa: SVENGYT

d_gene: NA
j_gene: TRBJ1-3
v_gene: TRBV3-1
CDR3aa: ASSLTGSGNTIY

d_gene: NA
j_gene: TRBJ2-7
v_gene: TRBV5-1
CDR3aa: ASSLDRSVREQY

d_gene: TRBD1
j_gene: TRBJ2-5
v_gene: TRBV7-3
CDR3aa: ASALDRDQETQY

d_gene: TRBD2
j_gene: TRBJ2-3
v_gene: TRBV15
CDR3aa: ATSRTSGIPVTDTQY

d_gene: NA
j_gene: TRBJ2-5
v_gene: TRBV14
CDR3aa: ASSLNVRDQETQY

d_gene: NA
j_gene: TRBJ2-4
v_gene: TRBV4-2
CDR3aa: ASSQDDLGESIQY

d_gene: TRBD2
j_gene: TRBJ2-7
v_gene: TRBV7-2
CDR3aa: ASSSAGGYEQY

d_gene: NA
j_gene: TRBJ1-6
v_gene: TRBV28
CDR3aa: ARDPGARNSPLH

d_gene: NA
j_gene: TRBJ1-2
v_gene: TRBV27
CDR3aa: ASRPEGQVYGYT

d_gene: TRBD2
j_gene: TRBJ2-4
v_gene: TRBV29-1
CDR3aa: SVAGLAGGLDIQY

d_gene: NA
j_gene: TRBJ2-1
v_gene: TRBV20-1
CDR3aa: SARDVLKGQF

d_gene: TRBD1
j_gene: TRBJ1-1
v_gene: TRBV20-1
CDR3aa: SATRQGFTEAF

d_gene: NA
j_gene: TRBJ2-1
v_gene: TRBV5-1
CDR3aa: ASSLGKRLSSYNEQF

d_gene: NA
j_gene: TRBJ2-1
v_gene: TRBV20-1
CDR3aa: SARGSVSVPYNEQF

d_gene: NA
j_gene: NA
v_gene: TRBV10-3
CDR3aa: AIMQGREYEQY

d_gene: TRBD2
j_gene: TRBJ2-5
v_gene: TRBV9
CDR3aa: ASSFREGGETQY

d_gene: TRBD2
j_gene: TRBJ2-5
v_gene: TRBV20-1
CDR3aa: SASIAGGQETQY

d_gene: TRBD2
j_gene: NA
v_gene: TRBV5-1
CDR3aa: ASSLAGYGSEQY